Detailed here is one T cell receptor beta chain. What it recognizes is unknown. PCR used 60 Vbeta primers and 13 Jbeta primers. TCRdb's table, derived via immunoSEQ multiplex PCR, lists solely in-frame clones and lacks some. The table includes about 190,000 clones, roughly 12% detected once. This record belongs to a study of cytomegalovirus exposure and HLA in healthy donors. Study conclusions and caveats: Later analysis showed TCR association rates varying by HLA locus, highest for DRB1 and lowest for HLA-C. In a later analysis, compared with equally common non-associated chains, HLA-associated beta chains were more expanded. According to reports, the classifier identified cytomegalovirus status with high specificity and sensitivity. Despite most TCR sequences being rare, some public TCRs occurred in many donors.

Germline values: CDR1 MGHRA, CDR2 YSYEKL. The CDR3 covers 16 residues. V was pared by 0 bases and J by 0 bases, with 11 bases between. This receptor was taken from a man aged 45-65 years in good health and CMV-seropositive. Sample: PBMCs. The chain employs TRBV4-1 and TRBJ1-2, with D maybe TRBD1 (6 bases). CDR3 DNA: TGCGCCAGCAGCCAAGACGGGACACCCACTAACTATGGCTACACCTTC. Protein product: CASSQDGTPTNYGYTF.